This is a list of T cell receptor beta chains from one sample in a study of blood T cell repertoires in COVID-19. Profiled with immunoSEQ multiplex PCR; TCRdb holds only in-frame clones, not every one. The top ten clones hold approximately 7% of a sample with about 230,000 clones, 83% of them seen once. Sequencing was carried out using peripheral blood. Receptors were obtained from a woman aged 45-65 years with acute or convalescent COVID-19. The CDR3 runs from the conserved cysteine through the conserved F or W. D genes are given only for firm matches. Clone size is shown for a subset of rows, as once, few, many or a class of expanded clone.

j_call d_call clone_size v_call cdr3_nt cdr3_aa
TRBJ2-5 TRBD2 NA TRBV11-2 TGTGCCAGCAGCCACGGACTAGCGGGATCCCAAGAGACCCAGTACTTC CASSHGLAGSQETQYF
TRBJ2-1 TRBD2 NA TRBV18 TGTGCCAGCTCCGACCTAGCGGGGGTTTACAATGAGCAGTTCTTC CASSDLAGVYNEQFF
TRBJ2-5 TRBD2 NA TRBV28 TGTGCCAGCATCGCTGGACTAGCGGAAAATCAAGAGACCCAGTACTTC CASIAGLAENQETQYF
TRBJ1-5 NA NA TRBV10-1 TGCGCCAGCAGTGACAGGGCCTGGCCCCAGCATTTT CASSDRAWPQHF
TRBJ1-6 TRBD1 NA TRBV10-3 TGTGCCAGCAAAGGACAGGGTTCCTATTCACCCCTCCACTTT CASKGQGSYSPLHF
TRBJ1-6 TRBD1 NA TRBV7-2 TGTGCCAGCAGCTTAGCACCACAGGGGATGGATTCACCCCTCCACTTT CASSLAPQGMDSPLHF
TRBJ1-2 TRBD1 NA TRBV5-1 TGCGCCAGCAGCCTTCACGCCAGGGGGGACTATGGCTACACCTTC CASSLHARGDYGYTF
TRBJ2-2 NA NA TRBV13 TGTGCCAGCAGCCCCATGACTAGGGCGAACACCGGGGAGCTGTTTTTT CASSPMTRANTGELFF
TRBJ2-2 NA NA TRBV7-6 TGTGCCAGCAGCTTAGTAAGGGGGAACACCGGGGAGCTGTTTTTT CASSLVRGNTGELFF
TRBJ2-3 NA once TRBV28 TGTGCCAGCACCTCGGGGGGCGGCCTTAGCACAGATACGCAGTATTTT CASTSGGGLSTDTQYF
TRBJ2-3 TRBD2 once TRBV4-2 TGTGCCAGCAGCCATGGAAGGGCGGGGGGCACAGATACGCAGTATTTT CASSHGRAGGTDTQYF
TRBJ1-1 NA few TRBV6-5 TGTGCCAGCAGTTACAAAGGGGCGGACACTGAAGCTTTCTTT CASSYKGADTEAFF
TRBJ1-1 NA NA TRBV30 TGTGCCTGGAGTGGGACAGTGAACACTGAAGCTTTCTTT CAWSGTVNTEAFF
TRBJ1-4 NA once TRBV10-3 TGTGCCATCAGGGGGGGGCAGGGTGGCGAAAAACTGTTTTTT CAIRGGQGGEKLFF
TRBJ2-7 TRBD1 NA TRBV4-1 TGCGCCAGCAGCCTAGGGACAGGGGGAGACGAGCAGTACTTC CASSLGTGGDEQYF
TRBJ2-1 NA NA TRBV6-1 TGTGCCAGCAGTGAAGGGTTTGGCGGCCGACCTGAGCAGTTCTTC CASSEGFGGRPEQFF
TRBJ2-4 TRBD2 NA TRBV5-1 TGCGCCAGCACGGGAAGGCTAGCGGGAGAGGCAAACATTCAGTACTTC CASTGRLAGEANIQYF
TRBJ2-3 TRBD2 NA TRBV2 TGTGCCAGCGGGAGGGCCCTCACAGATACGCAGTATTTT CASGRALTDTQYF
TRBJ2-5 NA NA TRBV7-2 TGTGCCAGCAGCTTAATGTCGGAGACCCAGTACTTC CASSLMSETQYF
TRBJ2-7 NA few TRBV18 TGTGCCAGCTCACCACAACTACAGGGATCTAGGGAGCAGTACTTC CASSPQLQGSREQYF
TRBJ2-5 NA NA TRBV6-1 TGTGCCAGCAGTGAAGGGGCGGGAACGGAGACCCAGTACTTC CASSEGAGTETQYF
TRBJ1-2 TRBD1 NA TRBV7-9 TGTGCCAGCAGCCCGACAGGGGGCGAAAACTATGGCTACACCTTC CASSPTGGENYGYTF
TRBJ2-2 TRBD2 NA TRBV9 TGTGCCAGCAGCGCTAGCCACCTAGCGGGGGGCACCGGGGAGCTGTTTTTT CASSASHLAGGTGELFF
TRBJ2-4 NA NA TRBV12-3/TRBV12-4 TGTGCCAGCTCGTTAGCCAAAAACATTCAGTACTTC CASSLAKNIQYF